This TCR beta chain was sequenced during a study of shared clonotypes between healthy human individuals. Whole-study results and caveats: Rarefaction curves obtained for sorted subsets showed sequencing incomplete despite large depth. Shared clonotypes: 4.5% to 5% naive CD4, around 3.5% naive CD8, under 2.5% memory CD4, about 0.41% memory CD8. Relative to their counterparts shared across all four donors, non-shared clonotypes exhibited diminished generation probabilities.

Several immunoSEQ plates received, in even portions, the genomic DNA of each subset. Profiled with immunoSEQ multiplex PCR; TCRdb holds only in-frame clones, not every one. In the table there are 900,000 to 1,200,000 clones, about four fifths of which are singletons. As regards this clone: Its antigen is unknown.

V gave up 5 bases and J gave up 7 bases, with 15 bases separating them. CDR1 and CDR2 (germline): SGHTA, FQGNSA. The CDR3 consists of 14 residues. The sequence was collected from a man aged 18 to 30 in good health. Some clones in this sample may be carry-over from other donors' samples. This sequence joins TRBV7-2 and TRBJ1-5; D gene unclear. Sequencing used memory CD4+ T cells from PBMCs. Subset indicated: CD45RA-negative fraction. CDR3 DNA sequence: TGTGCCAGCAGCCCGGACGCTACGGGCCAGCCCCAGCATTTT. Residues: CASSPDATGQPQHF. Complete variable domain (other parts from reference TRBV7-2 and TRBJ1-5): GAGVSQSPSNKVTEKGKDVELRCDPISGHTALYWYRQSLGQGLEFLIYFQGNSAPDKSGLPSDRFSAERTGGSVSTLTIQRTQQEDSAVYLCASSPDATGQPQHFGDGTRLSIL.